The 27 T cell receptor beta chains reported below all come from one sample, sequenced in a study of neurological immune-mediated disorders. TCRdb reprocessed the 5' RACE reads via MiXCR and lists one record per CDR3 protein. The sample holds tens of thousands of distinct CDR3 sequences, roughly 14% seen once. The material sequenced was PBMCs. Source of these receptors: a woman aged 50 to 60 in good health.

This clonotype was observed at least ten times. This chain uses TRBV4-2 with TRBJ1-5; D possibly corresponds to TRBD1 (6 bases). The CDR3 length is 15 residues. Germline V gene data show CDR1 as LGHNA and CDR2 as YNFKEQ. V shed 4 bases and J shed 2 bases, with 12 bases lying between them. The CDR3 is CASSLTGTGNQPQHF. CDR3 nucleotide sequence: TGTGCCAGCAGCCTTACAGGGACCGGCAATCAGCCCCAGCATTTT.

This sequence joins TRBV28 and TRBJ2-5; D remains unclear. The CDR3 totals 14 residues. The germline CDR1 and CDR2 sequences are MDHEN and SYDVKM. The V end lost 7 bases, the J end lost 1 base, and 13 bases lay between the germline ends. CDR3 sequence: CASKKSTLQETQYF. CDR3 nucleotide sequence: TGTGCCAGCAAAAAATCGACCCTCCAAGAGACCCAGTACTTC.

The table lists this clonotype with many counts. The V call is TRBV5-1, the J call TRBJ2-2; 8 nucleotides line up with TRBD1. The CDR3 spans 16 residues. Per germline, CDR1 SGHRS and CDR2 YFSETQ. Losses at the gene ends were 3 bases for V and 6 bases for J; bases not matched to a gene: 10. Here the CDR3 DNA reads TGCGCCAGCAGCTCCCAGGCAGGGGGCGATTCCGGGGAGCTGTTTTTT. Amino acid sequence: CASSSQAGGDSGELFF.

This clonotype was seen ten or more times. The gene calls are TRBV7-9 and TRBJ1-1; tentative D call: TRBD1 (5 bases). Trimming stripped 8 bases from V and 4 bases from J, with 14 bases between. The V gene's germline CDR1 is SEHNR and CDR2 FQNEAQ (reference sequence). This CDR3 is built from 13 residues. CDR3 nucleotide sequence: TGTGCCAGCGCCCCTCGGGGGGGCACTGAAGCTTTCTTT. Protein product: CASAPRGGTEAFF.

This clonotype was seen at least ten times. V and J are TRBV9 and TRBJ2-1, with D uncertain. Between the trimmed V and J ends, which lost 0 bases and 1 base, there was a span of 5 bases. Germline V gene data show CDR1 as SGDLS and CDR2 as YYNGEE. The CDR3 runs to 14 residues. CDR3: CASSVVFSYNEQFF. For the CDR3, the DNA is TGTGCCAGCAGCGTAGTTTTTTCCTACAATGAGCAGTTCTTC.

This clonotype has a count of ten or more. The CDR3 nucleotides read TGTGCCAGCTCACCGGACAGGGGAAACACTGAAGCTTTCTTT. Residues: CASSPDRGNTEAFF. The chain uses TRBV18 and TRBJ1-1; 9 bases align to TRBD1. The CDR3 consists of 14 residues. V shed 3 bases, J shed 2 bases, and the junction held 1 base outside the gene matches. Germline V gene data show CDR1 as KGHSH and CDR2 as LQKENI. Combining the CDR3 with reference TRBV18 and TRBJ1-1 gives the whole variable domain NAGVMQNPRHLVRRRGQEARLRCSPMKGHSHVYWYRQLPEEGLKFMVYLQKENIIDESGMPKERFSAEFPKEGPSILRIQQVVRGDSAAYFCASSPDRGNTEAFFGQGTRLTVV.

This clonotype was recorded at least ten times. The chain has TRBV12-3 or TRBV12-4 and TRBJ2-1; TRBD2 is a possible D gene (6 bases). CDR3 length: 15 amino acids. V gave up 2 bases and J gave up 5 bases, with 13 bases separating them. The CDR3 loop reads CASSLSGGYDNEQFF. The CDR3 region has the DNA TGTGCCAGCAGTTTAAGTGGGGGGTACGACAATGAGCAGTTCTTC.

This clonotype was detected many times. The V call is TRBV20-1, the J call TRBJ2-5; D may be TRBD2 (6 bases). CDR3 length: 13 residues. CDR1 DFQATT and CDR2 SNEGSKA come from the germline V gene (reference sequence). V gave up 2 bases and J gave up 4 bases, with 11 bases separating them. CDR3 in DNA: TGCAGTGCTAGAAGGGGACTTGGAGAGACCCAGTACTTC. It specifies CSARRGLGETQYF.

Ten or more counts support this clonotype. The chain couples TRBV12-3 or TRBV12-4 to TRBJ1-3, with 7 nucleotides matching TRBD1. CDR3 size: 15 residues. The J segment lost 2 bases and the V segment lost 6 bases, leaving 7 bases of the junction unmatched. The CDR3 region is CASSRDSKTGNTIYF. Written as DNA, the CDR3 is TGTGCCAGCAGCCGGGACAGTAAAACTGGAAACACCATATATTTT.

This clonotype was detected many times. V is TRBV28 and J is TRBJ2-1, with no clear D. V was cut by 6 bases and J by 12 bases, with 12 bases left in between. Germline CDR1 reads MDHEN; CDR2 reads SYDVKM. The CDR3 runs 11 residues. The CDR3 DNA is TGTGCCAGCAGCCAACCGGGTGGGCAGTTCTTC. Encoded protein: CASSQPGGQFF.

This clonotype was detected ten times or more. The chain employs TRBV14 and TRBJ1-1, with D possibly being TRBD1 (6 bases). CDR3 size: 13 residues. The V end was cut by 4 bases, the J end by 8 bases, with 14 bases between. Germline V gives CDR1 SGHDN, CDR2 FVKESK. The DNA for the CDR3 is TGTGCCAGCAGCCCCGGAGGGGGGGGGGAAGCTTTCTTT. It is translated as CASSPGGGGEAFF.

The table lists this clonotype with many counts. V is TRBV20-1 and J is TRBJ2-3; 11 nucleotides agree with TRBD2. Germline values: CDR1 DFQATT, CDR2 SNEGSKA (reference sequence). The CDR3 runs to 15 residues. The J segment lost 9 bases and the V segment lost 1 base, leaving 9 bases of the junction unmatched. The CDR3: CSARVAGTSGRTQYF. The CDR3 coding sequence is TGCAGTGCTAGAGTGGCCGGGACTAGCGGTCGCACGCAGTATTTT.

The J gene is TRBJ1-6, the V gene TRBV27; no firm D call. Trimming took off 5 bases at V and 12 bases at J, with 20 bases between the two ends. CDR1 is MNHEY, CDR2 SMNVEV, per germline (reference sequence). This CDR3 contains 15 residues. CDR3 sequence reads: CASSPASERRIPLHF. The CDR3 coding sequence is TGTGCCAGCAGTCCCGCTAGTGAAAGAAGGATACCCCTCCACTTT.

This clonotype was detected ten times or more. V and J are TRBV15 and TRBJ2-2, with 7 nucleotides matching TRBD2. The junction had 13 bases not matched to a gene; V was cut back by 0 bases and J by 6 bases. Per germline, CDR1 LNHNV and CDR2 YYDKDF (reference sequence). The CDR3 spans 18 residues. CDR3 residues: CATSREGQRAAGAGELFF. CDR3 coding DNA: TGTGCCACCAGCAGAGAGGGTCAAAGAGCTGCGGGGGCCGGGGAGCTGTTTTTT.

DNA of the CDR3: TGTGCCAGCAGCGCCCACGAGGACAGCTCCTACGAGCAGTACTTC. Its translation: CASSAHEDSSYEQYF. The chain carries TRBV9 and TRBJ2-7; the D gene is possibly TRBD1 (6 bases). Trimming removed 3 bases at V and 0 bases at J, with 13 bases between. Germline V gene sequence: CDR1 SGDLS, CDR2 YYNGEE. The CDR3 has 15 residues.

This clonotype was seen ten or more times. V is TRBV6-4 and J is TRBJ2-1, with 7 bases aligning to TRBD1. CDR1 and CDR2 (germline): MRHNA, SNTAGT. After removal of 7 bases from V and 8 bases from J, the junction contained 8 bases not matched to a gene. This CDR3 is 13 amino acids long. The CDR3 DNA follows: TGTGCCAGCACCTACAGGGGACACGATGAGCAGTTCTTC. As protein: CASTYRGHDEQFF.

This clonotype was seen at least ten times. The chain combines TRBV5-1 with TRBJ1-1; no clear D gene. CDR1 and CDR2 (germline): SGHRS, YFSETQ. Trimming removed 5 bases at V and 0 bases at J, with 8 bases between. CDR3 length: 13 residues. Here the CDR3 reads CASRPAVNTEAFF. The CDR3 DNA reads TGCGCCAGCAGGCCCGCGGTGAACACTGAAGCTTTCTTT.

The V gene is TRBV6-1, the J gene TRBJ1-1; no definite D call. The CDR3 length is 13 residues. The germline V gene encodes CDR1 MNHNS and CDR2 SASEGT. The V end lost 5 bases, the J end lost 3 bases, and 10 bases lay between the germline ends. Here the CDR3 reads CASSNYGYTEAFF. The DNA of the CDR3 is TGTGCCAGCAGTAATTACGGGTACACTGAAGCTTTCTTT.

There are a few counts of this clonotype. The V call is TRBV20-1, the J call TRBJ2-3; TRBD2 agrees at 7 bases. The CDR3 is made up of 14 amino acids. Germline values: CDR1 DFQATT, CDR2 SNEGSKA (reference sequence). J was trimmed by 6 bases and V by 6 bases; bases with no gene match: 12. The CDR3 DNA sequence: TGCAGTGCAGCTAGCGGTGGTTGGTCGGATACGCAGTATTTT. Translated, it gives CSAASGGWSDTQYF.

This clonotype was picked up many times. The chain is built from TRBV5-1 and TRBJ2-3; 7 positions match TRBD2. This CDR3 region has 16 residues. Germline CDR1 is SGHRS and CDR2 is YFSETQ. The V segment lost 0 bases and the J segment 3 bases; nucleotides outside the gene matches: 7. The CDR3: CASSLGAGFATDTQYF. CDR3 in DNA: TGCGCCAGCAGCTTGGGAGCGGGGTTCGCAACAGATACGCAGTATTTT.

J is TRBJ2-1 and V is TRBV6-2 or TRBV6-3, with 9 bases that match TRBD2. With V trimmed by 8 bases and J by 12 bases, 11 bases remained unmatched. Germline values: CDR1 MNHEY, CDR2 SVGEGT. The CDR3 covers 13 residues. In DNA, the CDR3 is TGTGCCAGCGGAGCGGGGGGACCCAACAGGCAGTTCTTC. It yields the protein CASGAGGPNRQFF.

This clonotype has a count of ten or more. The chain recombines TRBV5-1 with TRBJ2-7, with D possibly TRBD2 on 6 matching bases. The CDR3 spans 15 residues. Germline V gives CDR1 SGHRS, CDR2 YFSETQ. The V end lost 3 bases, the J end lost 2 bases, and 15 bases lay between the germline ends. The CDR3 DNA reads TGCGCCAGCAGCTCCGGGGGACGGTCCCCCTACGAGCAGTACTTC. This codes for CASSSGGRSPYEQYF.

This clonotype appeared many times. The chain has TRBV3-1 and TRBJ1-1; D might be TRBD1 (5 bases). Germline loops: CDR1 LGHDT, CDR2 YNNKEL (reference sequence). The CDR3 sequence is 14 residues long. Deletions cut 4 bases from V and 6 bases from J, with 15 bases between. The CDR3 is CASSLTWGDPEAFF. CDR3 sequence (DNA): TGTGCCAGCAGCCTTACGTGGGGGGACCCTGAAGCTTTCTTT.

This clonotype occurred many times. The chain couples TRBV24-1 to TRBJ2-1, with 7 bases aligning to TRBD1. V dropped 10 bases and J dropped 8; count of bases not matched to a gene: 10. The CDR3 has 13 amino acids. The germline gives CDR1 KGHDR, CDR2 SFDVKD. CDR3 in amino acids: CATGTEKTDEQFF. CDR3 nucleotides: TGTGCCACAGGGACAGAGAAAACCGATGAGCAGTTCTTC.

This clonotype was recorded at least ten times. The rearrangement links TRBV9 to TRBJ2-2, with TRBD1 matching over 7 bases. There are 16 residues in the CDR3. The germline CDR1 and CDR2 sequences are SGDLS and YYNGEE. J was trimmed by 4 bases and V by 4 bases; bases with no gene match: 10. DNA for the CDR3: TGTGCCAGCAGCAGAATACAGGGGACCGGCACCGGGGAGCTGTTTTTT. Translation: CASSRIQGTGTGELFF. Looking up the rest from reference TRBV9 and TRBJ2-2 gives the full variable domain: DSGVTQTPKHLITATGQRVTLRCSPRSGDLSVYWYQQSLDQGLQFLIQYYNGEERAKGNILERFSAQQFPDLHSELNLSSLELGDSALYFCASSRIQGTGTGELFFGEGSRLTVL.

In its sample, this clonotype was seen many times. The chain is built from TRBV20-1 and TRBJ1-5; D may be TRBD1 (5 bases). Looked up from germline, CDR1 is DFQATT and CDR2 is SNEGSKA (reference sequence). CDR3 length equals 14 residues. V was pared by 1 base and J by 2 bases, with 9 bases between. CDR3 residues: CSARGAGGNQPQHF. In nucleotides, the CDR3 is TGCAGTGCTAGAGGAGCGGGGGGCAATCAGCCCCAGCATTTT.

This clonotype came up many times. CDR3 DNA: TGCAGCGTTTTTGCTTACGAGCAGTACTTC. Its translation: CSVFAYEQYF. The J gene is TRBJ2-7, the V gene TRBV29-1, with D hard to call. Germline lookup yields CDR1 SQVTM and CDR2 ANQGSEA. Trimming took off 5 bases at V and 4 bases at J, with 6 bases between the two ends. The CDR3 loop spans 10 amino acids.